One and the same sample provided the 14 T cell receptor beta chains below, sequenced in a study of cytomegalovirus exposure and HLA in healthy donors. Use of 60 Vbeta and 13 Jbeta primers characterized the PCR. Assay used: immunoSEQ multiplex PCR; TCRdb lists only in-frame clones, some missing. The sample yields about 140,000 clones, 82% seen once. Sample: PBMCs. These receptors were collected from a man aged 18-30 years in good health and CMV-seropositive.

The CDR3 sequence is CATTGQYYGYTF. For the CDR3, the DNA is TGTGCCACCACGGGACAGTACTATGGCTACACCTTC. The rearrangement links TRBV19 to TRBJ1-2, with 7 bases lining up with TRBD1. Germline CDR1 LNHDA, CDR2 SQIVND (reference sequence). This CDR3 region has 12 residues. V trimming: 10 bases; J trimming: 3 bases; junction bases outside the gene matches: 5.

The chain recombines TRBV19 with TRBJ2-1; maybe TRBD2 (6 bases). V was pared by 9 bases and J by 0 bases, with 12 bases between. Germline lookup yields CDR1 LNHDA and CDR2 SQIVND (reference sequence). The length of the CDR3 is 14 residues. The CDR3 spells CASHWGGSYNEQFF. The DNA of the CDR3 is TGTGCCAGCCACTGGGGAGGCTCCTACAATGAGCAGTTCTTC.

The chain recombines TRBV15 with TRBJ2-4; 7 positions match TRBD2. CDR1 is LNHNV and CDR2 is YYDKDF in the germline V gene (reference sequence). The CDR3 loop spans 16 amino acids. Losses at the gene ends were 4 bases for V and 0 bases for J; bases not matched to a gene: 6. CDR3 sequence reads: CATSTGGSLAKNIQYF. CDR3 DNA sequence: TGTGCCACCAGCACCGGGGGGAGTTTAGCCAAAAACATTCAGTACTTC.

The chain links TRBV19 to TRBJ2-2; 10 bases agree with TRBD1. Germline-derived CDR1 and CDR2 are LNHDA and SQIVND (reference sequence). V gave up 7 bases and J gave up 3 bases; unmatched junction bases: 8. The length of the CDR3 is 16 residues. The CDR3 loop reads CASINYGTGDTGELFF. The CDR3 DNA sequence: TGTGCCAGTATAAATTATGGGACAGGGGACACCGGGGAGCTGTTTTTT.

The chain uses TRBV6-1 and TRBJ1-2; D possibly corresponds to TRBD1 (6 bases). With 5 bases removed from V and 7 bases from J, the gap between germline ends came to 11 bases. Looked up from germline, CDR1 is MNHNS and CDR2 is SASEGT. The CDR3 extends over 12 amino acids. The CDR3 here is CASSTGTSGYTF. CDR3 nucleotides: TGTGCCAGCAGTACAGGGACCAGTGGCTACACCTTC.

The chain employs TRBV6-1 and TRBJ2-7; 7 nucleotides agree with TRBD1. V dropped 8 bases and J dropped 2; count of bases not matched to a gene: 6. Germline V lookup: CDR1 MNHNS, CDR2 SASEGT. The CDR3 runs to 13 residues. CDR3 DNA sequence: TGTGCCAGCGCTCCGGGACAGACCTACGAGCAGTACTTC. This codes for CASAPGQTYEQYF.

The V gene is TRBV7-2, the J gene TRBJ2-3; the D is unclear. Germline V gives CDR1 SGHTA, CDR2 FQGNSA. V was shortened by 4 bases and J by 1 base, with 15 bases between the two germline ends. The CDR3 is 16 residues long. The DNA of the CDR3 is TGTGCCAGCAGCTCTTCTCGGGTGTTAGGCACAGATACGCAGTATTTT. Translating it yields CASSSSRVLGTDTQYF. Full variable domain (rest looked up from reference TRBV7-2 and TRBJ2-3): GAGVSQSPSNKVTEKGKDVELRCDPISGHTALYWYRQSLGQGLEFLIYFQGNSAPDKSGLPSDRFSAERTGGSVSTLTIQRTQQEDSAVYLCASSSSRVLGTDTQYFGPGTRLTVL.

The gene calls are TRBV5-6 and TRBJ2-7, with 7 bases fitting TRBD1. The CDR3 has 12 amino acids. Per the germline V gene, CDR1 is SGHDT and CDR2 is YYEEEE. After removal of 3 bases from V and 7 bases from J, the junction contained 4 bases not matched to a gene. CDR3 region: CASSSTGREQYF. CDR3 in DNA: TGTGCCAGCAGCTCGACAGGGCGGGAGCAGTACTTC.

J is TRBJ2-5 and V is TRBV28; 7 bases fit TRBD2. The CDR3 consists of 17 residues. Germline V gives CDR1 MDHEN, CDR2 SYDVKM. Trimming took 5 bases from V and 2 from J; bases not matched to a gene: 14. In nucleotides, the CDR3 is TGTGCCAGCAGTAGGGGTTTAAGAGCGGGACCTCAAGAGACCCAGTACTTC. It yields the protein CASSRGLRAGPQETQYF.

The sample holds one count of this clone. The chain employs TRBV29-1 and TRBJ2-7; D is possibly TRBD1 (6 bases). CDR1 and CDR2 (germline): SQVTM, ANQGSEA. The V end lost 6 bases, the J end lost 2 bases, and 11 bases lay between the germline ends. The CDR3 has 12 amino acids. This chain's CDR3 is CSVRDTPYEQYF. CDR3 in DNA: TGCAGCGTCCGGGACACTCCCTACGAGCAGTACTTC.

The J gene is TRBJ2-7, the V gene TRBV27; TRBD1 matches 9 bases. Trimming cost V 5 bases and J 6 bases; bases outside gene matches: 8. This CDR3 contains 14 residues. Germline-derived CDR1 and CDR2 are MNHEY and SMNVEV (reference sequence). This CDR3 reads CASSQITTGGEQYF. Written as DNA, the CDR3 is TGTGCCAGCAGTCAGATAACGACAGGGGGCGAGCAGTACTTC.

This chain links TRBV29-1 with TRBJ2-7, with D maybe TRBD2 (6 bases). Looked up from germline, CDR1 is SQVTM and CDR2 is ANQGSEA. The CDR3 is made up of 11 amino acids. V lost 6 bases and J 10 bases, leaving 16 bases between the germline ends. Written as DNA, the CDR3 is TGCAGCGTGGAGAGACTAGATCAACAGTACTTC. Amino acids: CSVERLDQQYF.

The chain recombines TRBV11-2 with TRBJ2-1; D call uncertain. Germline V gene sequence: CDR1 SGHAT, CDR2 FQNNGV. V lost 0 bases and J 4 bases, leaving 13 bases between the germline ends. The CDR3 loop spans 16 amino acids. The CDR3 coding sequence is TGTGCCAGCAGCTTAGAGGCCGCAGGATATTACAATGAGCAGTTCTTC. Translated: CASSLEAAGYYNEQFF.

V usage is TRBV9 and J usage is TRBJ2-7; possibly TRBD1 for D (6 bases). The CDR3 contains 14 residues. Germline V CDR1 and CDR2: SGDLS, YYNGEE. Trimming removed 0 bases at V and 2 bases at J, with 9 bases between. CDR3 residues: CASSVGGQTYEQYF. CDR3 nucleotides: TGTGCCAGCAGCGTAGGAGGACAGACCTACGAGCAGTACTTC.